One T cell receptor (beta chain) is described in this entry. The data originate from a study of cytomegalovirus exposure and HLA in healthy donors. CDR1 SGHTA and CDR2 FQGNSA come from the germline V gene. The CDR3 totals 18 residues. The ends were cut back, 6 bases at V and 4 bases at J, with 25 bases in the middle. TCRdb keeps only in-frame clones here, not all; method: immunoSEQ multiplex PCR. The data show about 220,000 clones, around nine tenths seen once. This TCR came from a young man in good health and CMV-seronegative. V usage is TRBV7-2 and J usage is TRBJ2-4, with a weak D call TRBD1 (6 bases). Sequenced input: PBMCs. The CDR3 sequence is CASSFPENSGTLKNIQYF. In DNA form, the CDR3 reads TGTGCCAGCAGTTTCCCCGAGAACTCCGGGACACTAAAAAACATTCAGTACTTC.